This T cell receptor (beta chain) derives from a study of cytomegalovirus exposure and HLA in healthy donors. Study-wide findings and caveats: The classifier reportedly diagnosed cytomegalovirus status with high specificity and sensitivity. A later analysis showed HLA-associated TCR beta chains outstripping equally common others in clonal expansion. Among TCR beta chains, those listed as cytomegalovirus-associated numbered over 150.

60 Vbeta and 13 Jbeta primers were used in PCR. Assay: immunoSEQ multiplex PCR; the TCRdb copy retains only in-frame clones and omits some. This sample has under 130,000 clones; 76% occur once, and the top ten carry about a tenth. As regards this clone: Its antigen is unknown.

Input material: PBMCs. This receptor was identified in a woman younger than 35 in good health and CMV-seropositive.

The CDR3 reads CASSQWPAGGAYNEQFF. The CDR3 DNA reads as TGCGCCAGCAGTCAATGGCCAGCGGGAGGGGCATACAATGAGCAGTTCTTC. J is TRBJ2-1 and V is TRBV23-1; 10 positions match TRBD2. TRBV23-1 is an ORF; its function is uncertain. V lost 1 base, J lost 4 bases, and 7 bases stayed unmatched. The CDR3 length is 17 residues.